This T cell receptor beta chain is drawn from a study of blood T cell repertoires in COVID-19. V shed 2 bases and J shed 7 bases, with 15 bases lying between them. CDR3 length equals 15 residues. Germline values: CDR1 MNHEY, CDR2 SVGEGT. The repertoire was sequenced with immunoSEQ multiplex PCR; TCRdb's copy has only in-frame clones and lacks some. Of some 30,000 clones in the sample, approximately 83% were seen once. V is TRBV6-2 or TRBV6-3 and J is TRBJ2-1; possible D gene TRBD2, 5 bases. The receptor was isolated from a woman aged 60 to 75 with active COVID-19. The sample consisted of peripheral blood. CDR3 DNA sequence: TGTGCCAGCAGTTACGGCAGCGGCACCGGGAATGAGCAGTTCTTC. It specifies CASSYGSGTGNEQFF.